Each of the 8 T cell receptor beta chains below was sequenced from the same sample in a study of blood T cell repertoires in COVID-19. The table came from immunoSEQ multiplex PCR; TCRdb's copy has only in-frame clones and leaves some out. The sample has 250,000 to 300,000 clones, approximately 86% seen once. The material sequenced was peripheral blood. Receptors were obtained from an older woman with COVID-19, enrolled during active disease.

DNA of the CDR3: TGTGCCAGCTCACCCCCTGGACGGGACAGGGGAAGGGCTGAAGCTTTCTTT. Its protein product is CASSPPGRDRGRAEAFF. The chain carries TRBV18 and TRBJ1-1, with 10 bases that match TRBD1. Looked up from germline, CDR1 is KGHSH and CDR2 is LQKENI. J was trimmed by 6 bases and V by 3 bases; bases with no gene match: 13. The CDR3 runs to 17 residues.

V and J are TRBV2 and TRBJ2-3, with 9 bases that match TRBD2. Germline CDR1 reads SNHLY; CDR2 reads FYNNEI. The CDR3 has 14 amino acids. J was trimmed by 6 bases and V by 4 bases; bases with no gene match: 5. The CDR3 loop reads CASSALAGRDTQYF. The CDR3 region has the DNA TGTGCCAGCAGTGCTCTAGCGGGGAGGGATACGCAGTATTTT.

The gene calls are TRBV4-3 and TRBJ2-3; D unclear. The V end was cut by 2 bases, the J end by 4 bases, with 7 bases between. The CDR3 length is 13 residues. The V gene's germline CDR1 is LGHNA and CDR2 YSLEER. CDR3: CASSQYFSDTQYF. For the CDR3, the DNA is TGCGCCAGCAGCCAATACTTTTCAGATACGCAGTATTTT.

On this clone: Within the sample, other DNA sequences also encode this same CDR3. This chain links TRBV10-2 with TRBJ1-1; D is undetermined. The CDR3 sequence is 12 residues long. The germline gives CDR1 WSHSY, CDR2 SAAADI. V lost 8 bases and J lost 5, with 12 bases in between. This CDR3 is CASSARETEAFF. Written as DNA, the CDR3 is TGCGCCAGCTCAGCGAGGGAGACTGAAGCTTTCTTT.

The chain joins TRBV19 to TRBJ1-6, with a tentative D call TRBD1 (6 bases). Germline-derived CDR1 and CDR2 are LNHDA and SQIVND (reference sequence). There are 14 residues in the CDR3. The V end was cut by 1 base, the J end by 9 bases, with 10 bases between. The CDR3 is CASSIATGPSPLHF. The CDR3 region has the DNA TGTGCCAGTAGTATAGCCACAGGGCCTTCACCCCTCCACTTT. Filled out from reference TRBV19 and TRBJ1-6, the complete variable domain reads DGGITQSPKYLFRKEGQNVTLSCEQNLNHDAMYWYRQDPGQGLRLIYYSQIVNDFQKGDIAEGYSVSREKKESFPLTVTSAQKNPTAFYLCASSIATGPSPLHFGNGTRLTVT.

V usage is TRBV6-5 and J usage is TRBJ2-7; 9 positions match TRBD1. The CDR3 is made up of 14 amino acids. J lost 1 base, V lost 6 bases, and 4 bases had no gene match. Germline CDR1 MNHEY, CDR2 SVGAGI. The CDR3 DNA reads TGTGCCAGCAGGAAGACAGGGGGTTCCTACGAGCAGTACTTC. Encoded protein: CASRKTGGSYEQYF.

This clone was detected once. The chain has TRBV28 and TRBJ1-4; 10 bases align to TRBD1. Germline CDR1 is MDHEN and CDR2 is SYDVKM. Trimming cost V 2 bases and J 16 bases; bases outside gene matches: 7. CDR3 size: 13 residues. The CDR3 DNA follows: TGTGCCAGCAGTTTAGCCCTGACAGGGGGCAGGTTTTTT. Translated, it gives CASSLALTGGRFF.

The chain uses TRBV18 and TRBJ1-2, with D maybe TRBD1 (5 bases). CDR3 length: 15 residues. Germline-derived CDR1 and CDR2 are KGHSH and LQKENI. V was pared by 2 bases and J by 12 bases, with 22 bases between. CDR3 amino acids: CASSPTFPTETPHTF. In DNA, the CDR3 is TGTGCCAGCTCACCAACATTCCCGACAGAGACTCCACACACCTTC.